Listed here are 10 T cell receptor beta chains from one sample, sequenced in a study of shared clonotypes between healthy human individuals. CD45RO-negative, CCR7-positively selected cells formed the naive CD8 fraction, excluding terminally differentiated effector memory CD45RA+ cells. Sequencing was performed with immunoSEQ multiplex PCR; in TCRdb, only in-frame clones are kept and a portion is missing. The data hold about 680,000 clones, with about 91% observed a single time. The sequenced material came from naive CD8+ T cells sorted from blood. These receptors came from a man aged 30-40 years in good health.

V gene TRBV15 combines with J gene TRBJ1-5; tentatively, D is TRBD1 (5 bases). Trimming took 0 bases from V and 4 from J, leaving 10 bases between them. The CDR3 runs to 15 residues. From germline, CDR1 is LNHNV and CDR2 YYDKDF (reference sequence). The DNA of the CDR3 is TGTGCCACCAGCAGAGATCGGGGGTGGAATCAGCCCCAGCATTTT. Amino acid sequence: CATSRDRGWNQPQHF. Together with reference TRBV15 and TRBJ1-5, the CDR3 gives the full variable domain: DAMVIQNPRYQVTQFGKPVTLSCSQTLNHNVMYWYQQKSSQAPKLLFHYYDKDFNNEADTPDNFQSRRPNTSFCFLDIRSPGLGDTAMYLCATSRDRGWNQPQHFGDGTRLSIL.

There are many counts of this clone. The chain uses TRBV29-1 and TRBJ2-7, with D perhaps given as TRBD1 or TRBD2 (5 bases each). Trimming shortened V by 4 bases and J by 1 base, and 17 bases separated the two germline ends. This CDR3 is 15 amino acids long. Germline V lookup: CDR1 SQVTM, CDR2 ANQGSEA. CDR3 nucleotide sequence: TGCAGCGTTGCCGATCTGGGGGTAGGGTCCTACGAGCAGTACTTC. Translation gives CSVADLGVGSYEQYF.

V and J are TRBV27 and TRBJ2-1; TRBD2 matches at 11 bases. The CDR3 covers 15 residues. The germline V gene has CDR1 MNHEY and CDR2 SMNVEV (reference sequence). J gave up 7 bases and V 5 bases, and 7 bases lay outside the gene matches. The CDR3 protein is CASSLTSGRSNEQFF. CDR3 in DNA: TGTGCCAGCAGTCTCACTAGCGGGAGAAGTAATGAGCAGTTCTTC.

This chain links TRBV11-2 with TRBJ2-7; possible D gene TRBD2, 6 bases. V was clipped by 4 bases and J by 2 bases, with 18 bases between them. There are 16 residues in the CDR3. Germline assignment: CDR1 SGHAT and CDR2 FQNNGV. Here the CDR3 reads CASSSTGGVSPYEQYF. CDR3 in DNA: TGTGCCAGCAGCTCTACCGGAGGGGTTTCCCCCTACGAGCAGTACTTC. Based on the CDR3 plus reference TRBV11-2 and TRBJ2-7, the full variable domain is EAGVAQSPRYKIIEKRQSVAFWCNPISGHATLYWYQQILGQGPKLLIQFQNNGVVDDSQLPKDRFSAERLKGVDSTLKIQPAKLEDSAVYLCASSSTGGVSPYEQYFGPGTRLTVT.

The CDR3 loop is CASSLTLQETQYF. CDR3 in DNA: TGTGCCAGCAGCTTGACACTACAAGAGACCCAGTACTTC. V is TRBV7-9 and J is TRBJ2-5; D gene unclear. V lost 3 bases to trimming and J lost 2 bases, with 7 bases between them. From germline, CDR1 is SEHNR and CDR2 FQNEAQ (reference sequence). The CDR3 spans 13 residues. Variable domain in full (rest from reference TRBV7-9 and TRBJ2-5): DTGVSQNPRHKITKRGQNVTFRCDPISEHNRLYWYRQTLGQGPEFLTYFQNEAQLEKSRLLSDRFSAERPKGSFSTLEIQRTEQGDSAMYLCASSLTLQETQYFGPGTRLLVL.

The chain carries TRBV9 and TRBJ2-1; D call uncertain. The germline gives CDR1 SGDLS, CDR2 YYNGEE. V was pared by 6 bases and J by 0 bases, with 4 bases between. The CDR3 is made up of 12 amino acids. Here the CDR3 DNA reads TGTGCCAGCAAGAGCTCCTACAATGAGCAGTTCTTC. It translates to CASKSSYNEQFF.

The chain joins TRBV7-9 to TRBJ2-2; 7 bases line up with TRBD1. There are 17 residues in the CDR3. CDR1 is SEHNR and CDR2 is FQNEAQ in the germline V gene (reference sequence). V was pared by 4 bases and J by 2 bases, with 10 bases of the junction left unmatched. The CDR3 reads CASSSELGQINTGELFF. The CDR3, as DNA: TGTGCCAGCAGCTCTGAACTGGGACAGATTAACACCGGGGAGCTGTTTTTT.

The chain has TRBV10-2 and TRBJ1-4; D not certain. This CDR3 comprises 15 residues. Between the trimmed V and J ends, which lost 6 bases and 5 bases, there was a span of 16 bases. The germline V gene encodes CDR1 WSHSY and CDR2 SAAADI. DNA for the CDR3: TGCGCCAGCAGACACCTAAGGACCGAGAATGAAAAACTGTTTTTT. It codes for CASRHLRTENEKLFF.

This clone showed up just once. The chain has TRBV19 and TRBJ2-3; no clear D gene. The CDR3 length is 13 residues. Germline V gives CDR1 LNHDA, CDR2 SQIVND (reference sequence). V gave up 6 bases and J gave up 4 bases, with 11 bases separating them. The CDR3 sequence is CASRALAADTQYF. The CDR3 bases are TGTGCCAGTAGGGCGTTGGCGGCAGATACGCAGTATTTT.

The chain carries TRBV9 and TRBJ2-1, with 12 bases that match TRBD2. Per germline, CDR1 SGDLS and CDR2 YYNGEE. The CDR3 runs 13 residues. Trimming took 2 bases from V and 14 from J; bases not matched to a gene: 5. CDR3 residues: CASSVLAGGDKFF. CDR3 nucleotide sequence: TGTGCCAGCAGCGTTCTAGCGGGAGGGGACAAGTTCTTC.